These T cell receptor beta chains were read from a single sample in a study of blood T cell repertoires in COVID-19. The repertoire was sequenced with immunoSEQ multiplex PCR; TCRdb's copy has only in-frame clones and lacks some. Of roughly 76,000 clones in the sample, around 86% were seen once. Input material: peripheral blood. Receptors originate from a woman younger than 35 with acute or convalescent COVID-19. Both conserved end residues are part of each CDR3. The order of the fields is J gene, V gene, CDR3 protein.

j_call: TRBJ1-6
v_call: TRBV18
cdr3_aa: CASSPDRTNSPLHF

j_call: TRBJ2-7
v_call: TRBV7-2
cdr3_aa: CASSLTGISYEQYF

j_call: TRBJ1-1
v_call: TRBV10-3
cdr3_aa: CAIRAPNTEAFF

j_call: TRBJ2-2
v_call: TRBV29-1
cdr3_aa: CSGDSDTGELFF

j_call: TRBJ2-1
v_call: TRBV11-3
cdr3_aa: CASSLGYGGAYSSSYNEQFF

j_call: TRBJ1-2
v_call: TRBV7-2
cdr3_aa: CASSLGQGAMGYGYTF

j_call: TRBJ2-7
v_call: TRBV28
cdr3_aa: CASSSPSGSYEQYF

j_call: TRBJ1-5
v_call: TRBV6-6
cdr3_aa: CASSYGRQGAEQPQHF

j_call: TRBJ1-6
v_call: TRBV6-5
cdr3_aa: CASSQTGTGSSPLHF

j_call: TRBJ1-3
v_call: TRBV18
cdr3_aa: CASSTRQSQTSGNTIYF

j_call: TRBJ2-1
v_call: TRBV11-2
cdr3_aa: CASSPWTGGVRLKDEQFF

j_call: TRBJ2-5
v_call: TRBV10-2
cdr3_aa: CASRENRDRGGVETQYF

j_call: TRBJ1-3
v_call: TRBV7-2
cdr3_aa: CASSLESGSGNTIYF

j_call: TRBJ1-1
v_call: TRBV6-5
cdr3_aa: CASSPEEGDAEAFF

j_call: TRBJ2-1
v_call: TRBV5-8
cdr3_aa: CASSFSGGANEQFF

j_call: TRBJ1-1
v_call: TRBV6-6
cdr3_aa: CASSYGTASTEAFF

j_call: TRBJ2-5
v_call: TRBV10-3
cdr3_aa: CAISESVLAGALRQAQYF